This paragraph reports one T cell receptor beta chain. The sample originates from a study of T cells after somatic rescue of genetic block. Germline V gives CDR1 SGHTS, CDR2 YDEGEE. The V and J ends lost 3 bases and 3 bases respectively, with 25 bases between them. The CDR3 sequence is 18 residues long. Method: immunoSEQ multiplex PCR; TCRdb's copy keeps in-frame clones and lacks some. In the table there are 110,000 or so clones, about 89% of which are singletons. The sequence came from a woman between 18 and 30 years old. The sequenced material came from peripheral blood mononuclear cells (PBMCs). The chain joins TRBV5-8 to TRBJ2-7; D tentatively fits TRBD1 or TRBD2 (5 bases each). The CDR3 DNA reads TGTGCCAGCAGCTGGGGGATAATATCGGACCTAAGAAACTACGAGCAGTACTTC. Translation gives CASSWGIISDLRNYEQYF.